This T cell receptor beta chain was captured by sequencing in a study of CD8 T cells in Susac syndrome. Notes on the study in general: It was acknowledged in the study that its TCR sequencing and HLA analysis involved a relatively small number of individuals.

This CDR3 is 14 amino acids long. Germline V CDR1 and CDR2: SGDLS, YYNGEE. Trimming took 0 bases from V and 5 from J, leaving 11 bases between them. TCR beta sequencing was performed on blood CD8+ and CD4+ T cells. Matching for age and sex applied to the controls, who were healthy donors. As concerns this clonotype: Antigen: not known.

RNA totalling roughly 0.45 to 1 ug underwent reverse transcription with random hexamers. Each CDR3 protein gets one entry after TCRdb re-called the immunoSEQ multiplex PCR reads with MiXCR. The table shows 150,000 to 200,000 distinct CDR3 sequences, with approximately 93% occurring only once. Sequencing was carried out using CD4+ T cells from PBMCs. V is TRBV9 and J is TRBJ2-5; D is ambiguous. The sequence derives from a human donor in good health. The CDR3 loop reads CASSVGTVGETQYF. CDR3 in DNA: TGTGCCAGCAGCGTAGGAACTGTCGGGGAGACCCAGTACTTC. Together with reference TRBV9 and TRBJ2-5, the CDR3 gives the full variable domain: DSGVTQTPKHLITATGQRVTLRCSPRSGDLSVYWYQQSLDQGLQFLIQYYNGEERAKGNILERFSAQQFPDLHSELNLSSLELGDSALYFCASSVGTVGETQYFGPGTRLLVL.